Below, 30 T cell receptor beta chains from the same sample are listed, as sequenced in a study of blood T cells in healthy people across ages (dated by TCRdb to between 2014 and 2017). Library method: 5' RACE. The reads were generated on an Illumina HiSeq 2500. A second PCR of about 6 to 12 cycles was run with a J-beta primer mix and a sample-barcoded 5' primer. TCRdb handled the public reads itself, with Q25 trimming in fastp and clone calling in MiXCR, and kept productive beta chains. When rows share a CDR3 protein, they turn into one entry using the most common DNA and genes. This sample comprises some 690,000 distinct CDR3 sequences, about a fifth of them detected only once. Around 21% of the sample lies in the top ten. The specimen sequenced was blood. These receptors came from a man in his sixties or seventies in good health.

CDR3 nucleotides: TGCAGCGTCGCGGTCGGGAGGGCCGGGATCAATGAGCAGTTCTTC. This encodes CSVAVGRAGINEQFF. This chain joins TRBV29-1 and TRBJ2-1; 8 positions match TRBD2. V trimming: 6 bases; J trimming: 6 bases; junction bases outside the gene matches: 13. This CDR3 contains 15 residues. CDR1 and CDR2 (germline): SQVTM, ANQGSEA.

This clonotype came up a few times. The chain carries TRBV3-1 and TRBJ1-2; 7 bases agree with TRBD1. CDR3 length: 11 residues. V gave up 7 bases and J gave up 10 bases; unmatched junction bases: 6. From germline, CDR1 is LGHDT and CDR2 YNNKEL (reference sequence). CDR3 region: CASNRTGVYTF. CDR3 nucleotides: TGTGCCAGCAACCGGACAGGCGTCTACACCTTC.

The rearrangement joins TRBV2 to TRBJ2-5; 9 bases agree with TRBD2. Looked up from germline, CDR1 is SNHLY and CDR2 is FYNNEI. The CDR3 runs to 14 residues. V gave up 5 bases and J gave up 3 bases; unmatched junction bases: 4. CDR3 protein: CASSPPSGKETQYF. The DNA for the CDR3 is TGTGCCAGCAGTCCACCTAGCGGGAAAGAGACCCAGTACTTC.

At least ten counts were recorded for this clonotype. In DNA, the CDR3 is TGCGCCAGCAGCTTGCTTTTTTCAGGGAACACTGAAGCTTTCTTT. It translates to CASSLLFSGNTEAFF. The chain uses TRBV5-1 and TRBJ1-1; D call uncertain. The CDR3 is 15 residues long. From germline, CDR1 is SGHRS and CDR2 YFSETQ. The V end was cut by 1 base, the J end by 1 base, with 11 bases between.

The gene calls are TRBV6-1 and TRBJ2-7; D gene unclear. CDR1 MNHNS and CDR2 SASEGT come from the germline V gene. V was shortened by 7 bases and J by 3 bases, with 13 bases between the two germline ends. The CDR3 runs 13 residues. CDR3 sequence reads: CASTRARGYEQYV. The CDR3 coding sequence is TGTGCCAGCACGAGAGCCAGAGGCTACGAGCAGTACGTC.

This clonotype was recorded a few times. The V call is TRBV20-1, the J call TRBJ1-3, with D hard to call. This CDR3 is 16 amino acids long. Per the germline V gene, CDR1 is DFQATT and CDR2 is SNEGSKA (reference sequence). V dropped 2 bases and J dropped 0 bases, with 14 bases sitting between them. The CDR3 DNA sequence: TGCAGTGCTAGAAGACGAAATGCGTACTCTGGAAACACCATATATTTT. It encodes CSARRRNAYSGNTIYF.

Only a few counts were recorded for this clonotype. The chain carries TRBV30 and TRBJ1-2; D gene unclear. Germline V lookup: CDR1 GTSNPN, CDR2 SVGIG (reference sequence). With 0 bases removed from V and 8 bases from J, the gap between germline ends came to 13 bases. This CDR3 spans 13 amino acids. The CDR3 is CAWSVSRIAGYTF. CDR3 coding DNA: TGTGCCTGGAGTGTATCCAGGATAGCGGGCTACACCTTC.

The table lists this clonotype with many counts. The V and J genes are TRBV2 and TRBJ1-4; D call uncertain. CDR3 length equals 15 residues. Trimming cost V 6 bases and J 4 bases, with 15 bases left between them. Germline-derived CDR1 and CDR2 are SNHLY and FYNNEI. The CDR3 is CASSFVGSVNEKLFF. Here the CDR3 DNA reads TGTGCCAGCAGCTTTGTCGGCAGTGTTAATGAAAAACTGTTTTTT.

The chain joins TRBV5-1 to TRBJ1-2; the D is unclear. Trimming shortened V by 2 bases and J by 0 bases, and 11 bases separated the two germline ends. The germline V gene has CDR1 SGHRS and CDR2 YFSETQ. The CDR3 contains 15 residues. CDR3 nucleotides: TGCGCCAGCAGCTTTGGGGAAACCTCTAACTATGGCTACACCTTC. It codes for CASSFGETSNYGYTF.

In this sample, this clonotype turned up a few times. The chain links TRBV3-1 to TRBJ1-2; D not certain. CDR3 length: 14 residues. Germline V CDR1 and CDR2: LGHDT, YNNKEL (reference sequence). Trimming cost V 4 bases and J 5 bases, with 14 bases left between them. The CDR3 coding sequence is TGTGCCAGCAGCCCAGACCGCACAGCGTATGGCTACACCTTC. Its translation is CASSPDRTAYGYTF.

This chain uses TRBV30 with TRBJ2-3, with 8 nucleotides matching TRBD1. The germline gives CDR1 GTSNPN, CDR2 SVGIG (reference sequence). With V trimmed by 3 bases and J by 4 bases, 3 bases remained unmatched. This CDR3 spans 13 amino acids. The CDR3 protein is CAWRTTGADTQYF. The CDR3 DNA follows: TGTGCCTGGAGAACGACAGGGGCAGATACGCAGTATTTT.

There are a few counts of this clonotype. The chain has TRBV3-1 and TRBJ2-1; 8 bases fit TRBD1. This CDR3 region has 14 residues. From germline, CDR1 is LGHDT and CDR2 YNNKEL (reference sequence). Germline trimming cut 3 bases from V and 7 bases from J; bases unmatched to any gene: 5. The CDR3 region has the DNA TGTGCCAGCAGCCAGAGACAGGGGAAGAATGAGCAGTTCTTC. This sequence encodes CASSQRQGKNEQFF.

With respect to this clonotype: At one end, the junction sequence differs from germline, possibly due to a read error. CDR3 sequence (DNA): TGCGCCGGCAGCCCGAACAGCCGACCTAGCACAGATACGCAGTATTTT. Amino acids: CAGSPNSRPSTDTQYF. The chain employs TRBV5-1 and TRBJ2-3; D gene unclear. Germline CDR1 is SGHRS and CDR2 is YFSETQ. The CDR3 sequence is 16 residues long.

J is TRBJ2-3 and V is TRBV4-1; 10 bases align to TRBD2. Germline values: CDR1 MGHRA, CDR2 YSYEKL. This CDR3 has 16 amino acids. With 4 bases clipped from V and 4 bases from J, the junction kept 8 bases outside the gene matches. The CDR3, as DNA: TGCGCCAGCAGCCTGGGAGGGACTAGCGAGGCAGATACGCAGTATTTT. It is translated as CASSLGGTSEADTQYF.

This clonotype occurred a few times. The rearrangement joins TRBV12-3 or TRBV12-4 to TRBJ2-4; D perhaps matches TRBD1 (8 bases). With 3 bases removed from V and 9 bases from J, the gap between germline ends came to 24 bases. CDR3 size: 17 residues. DNA for the CDR3: TGTGCCAGCAGTTTGGAGGACAGGGCGGGAGTTAGTGGCATTCAGTACTTC. It yields the protein CASSLEDRAGVSGIQYF.

A few counts support this clonotype. This rearrangement joins TRBV12-5 to TRBJ2-3; the D is unclear. V was cut by 4 bases and J by 8 bases, with 13 bases left in between. Germline-derived CDR1 and CDR2 are LGHNT and FRNRAP. The CDR3 contains 13 residues. In DNA form, the CDR3 reads TGTGCTAGTGGTTCCACCCTCGGCGGTACGCAGTATTTT. It encodes CASGSTLGGTQYF.

The rearrangement links TRBV20-1 to TRBJ2-5, with 12 bases fitting TRBD1. The tail of the sequence fits TRBJ2-7 better, so the J call may be wrong. This CDR3 is 15 amino acids long. The V gene's germline CDR1 is DFQATT and CDR2 SNEGSKA (reference sequence). The CDR3 protein is CSALPGTGGGYEQYF. CDR3 DNA sequence: TGCAGTGCTCTACCCGGGACAGGGGGCGGGTACGAGCAGTACTTC.

This clonotype showed up just a few times. J is TRBJ1-1 and V is TRBV18; 7 bases line up with TRBD1. V gave up 8 bases and J gave up 6 bases; unmatched junction bases: 12. Germline-derived CDR1 and CDR2 are KGHSH and LQKENI. This CDR3 is built from 14 residues. The CDR3 loop is CASARDRDPPEAFF. The CDR3 DNA reads as TGTGCCAGCGCCCGGGACAGAGATCCTCCTGAAGCTTTCTTT.

The chain employs TRBV6-1 and TRBJ1-2, with D possibly TRBD1 on 5 matching bases. Trimming removed 8 bases at V and 5 bases at J, with 21 bases between. The CDR3 has 15 amino acids. Germline V lookup: CDR1 MNHNS, CDR2 SASEGT. The DNA of the CDR3 is TGTGCCAGCGGGACTACTTTCGGGGGAGCATATGGCTACACCTTC. It codes for CASGTTFGGAYGYTF.

Turning to this clonotype: One base away lies a much larger clone, so this may be a sequencing read error. V usage is TRBV7-3 and J usage is TRBJ2-7, with no clear D. The length of the CDR3 is 10 residues. From germline, CDR1 is SGHTA and CDR2 FQGTGA. The ends were cut back, 6 bases at V and 1 base at J, with 1 base in the middle. CDR3 sequence reads: CASRSYEQYV. The CDR3 DNA is TGTGCCAGCAGATCCTACGAGCAGTACGTC.

This clonotype was counted a few times. Mismatch with germline at one junction end may stem from a read error. The chain recombines TRBV28 with TRBJ2-5; 15 nucleotides align to TRBD2. Germline loops: CDR1 MDHEN, CDR2 SYDVKM. The CDR3 has 15 amino acids. Here the CDR3 reads CASSSGGTSGGLEFF. For the CDR3, the DNA is TGTGCCAGCAGTTCCGGCGGGACTAGCGGGGGGTTGGAGTTCTTC.

This clonotype was found a few times. The chain recombines TRBV12-5 with TRBJ1-1; possibly TRBD1 for D (5 bases). Germline loops: CDR1 LGHNT, CDR2 FRNRAP. The CDR3 extends over 16 amino acids. V lost 5 bases and J lost 1, with 17 bases in between. This CDR3 is CASGTAPLTENTEAFF. CDR3 DNA sequence: TGTGCTAGTGGTACCGCACCGTTGACAGAGAACACTGAAGCTTTCTTT.

This clonotype was seen only a few times. The V call is TRBV5-5, the J call TRBJ1-2; D is perhaps TRBD1 (5 bases). The V end was cut by 4 bases, the J end by 2 bases, with 15 bases between. Germline lookup yields CDR1 SGHKS and CDR2 YYEKEE (reference sequence). The CDR3 has 15 amino acids. The CDR3 DNA reads as TGTGCCAGCAGCGAGGTGGAGGGGATGAACTATGGCTACACCTTC. This codes for CASSEVEGMNYGYTF. The whole variable domain, filled in from reference TRBV5-5 and TRBJ1-2, reads DAGVTQSPTHLIKTRGQQVTLRCSPISGHKSVSWYQQVLGQGPQFIFQYYEKEERGRGNFPDRFSARQFPNYSSELNVNALLLGDSALYLCASSEVEGMNYGYTFGSGTRLTVV.

This clonotype was picked up a small number of times. V and J are TRBV29-1 and TRBJ2-5, with 11 bases identical to TRBD1. The J call is doubtful: the DNA matches TRBJ2-7 better. This CDR3 comprises 14 residues. Per the germline V gene, CDR1 is SQVTM and CDR2 is ANQGSEA. In DNA form, the CDR3 reads TGCAGCGTTGCCAGGACAGGGGGCTTCTACGAGCAGTACTTC. Amino acid sequence: CSVARTGGFYEQYF.

V and J are TRBV20-1 and TRBJ1-2; maybe TRBD1 (6 bases). There are 15 residues in the CDR3. V lost 0 bases to trimming and J lost 6 bases, with 17 bases between them. Per the germline V gene, CDR1 is DFQATT and CDR2 is SNEGSKA (reference sequence). CDR3 nucleotides: TGCAGTGCTAGAGATGGAGGCCAGGGGACCCATGGCTACACCTTC. Amino acids: CSARDGGQGTHGYTF.

The V gene is TRBV7-2, the J gene TRBJ2-1, with 11 bases matching TRBD1. The CDR3 is 16 residues long. V shed 1 base and J 6 bases; nucleotides not matched to a gene: 5. CDR1 is SGHTA and CDR2 is FQGNSA in the germline V gene. Here the CDR3 reads CASSLGWTGGINEQFF. The CDR3 region has the DNA TGTGCCAGCAGCTTAGGTTGGACAGGGGGCATCAATGAGCAGTTCTTC.

Note on this clonotype: An end of the junction differs from the germline gene, which may be a read error. The chain recombines TRBV12-3 or TRBV12-4 with TRBJ1-2, with D tentatively TRBD1 (6 bases). The CDR3 extends over 15 amino acids. CDR3 loop: CTSSSSGTRDYGYTF. In DNA, the CDR3 is TGTACCAGCAGTTCCTCCGGGACAAGGGACTATGGCTACACCTTC.

This clonotype was detected only a few times. This chain joins TRBV6-6 and TRBJ2-3; maybe TRBD2 (6 bases). V was pared by 0 bases and J by 1 base, with 11 bases between. Germline assignment: CDR1 MNHNY and CDR2 SVGAGI (reference sequence). The CDR3 spans 16 residues. The CDR3 here is CASSYSWGEGTDTQYF. As DNA, the CDR3 is TGTGCCAGCAGTTACTCGTGGGGGGAGGGCACAGATACGCAGTATTTT.

This clonotype was picked up a small number of times. This chain links TRBV27 with TRBJ1-4; perhaps TRBD1 as D (6 bases). The CDR3 loop spans 14 amino acids. Trimming took 6 bases from V and 8 from J, leaving 16 bases between them. CDR1 and CDR2 from the germline V gene are MNHEY and SMNVEV (reference sequence). As DNA, the CDR3 is TGTGCCAGCAGCCTCGAGACAGGAGGCGAAAAACTGTTTTTT. Translated: CASSLETGGEKLFF. The complete variable domain, with remaining parts taken from reference TRBV27 and TRBJ1-4, reads EAQVTQNPRYLITVTGKKLTVTCSQNMNHEYMSWYRQDPGLGLRQIYYSMNVEVTDKGDVPEGYKVSRKEKRNFPLILESPSPNQTSLYFCASSLETGGEKLFFGSGTQLSVL.

The CDR3 region has the DNA TGTGCCAGCAGCTCTAGTCGGACTGCTGGAAACACCATATATTTT. Translation gives CASSSSRTAGNTIYF. The chain combines TRBV6-5 with TRBJ1-3, with D unresolved. V gave up 6 bases and J gave up 2 bases, with 14 bases separating them. CDR3 length equals 15 residues. The germline V gene encodes CDR1 MNHEY and CDR2 SVGAGI.